This T cell receptor beta chain was captured in a study of T cell changes during pregnancy in multiple sclerosis (dated by TCRdb to the late 2010s). Looking at the study overall: In women with multiple sclerosis, the researchers looked at how the T cell repertoire shifted as pregnancy progressed.

The library was produced with the immunoSEQ multiplex PCR assay. In its TCRdb copy, this immuneACCESS table keeps in-frame sequences only and misses some clones. Where compared with another copy, unresolved V genes explain less than half of these, and the others have no known cause. Across this sample there are about 56,000 clones, with about nine tenths seen only once. In total, the top ten clones hold under 2.5% of the sample. To note about this clone: Its antigen remains unidentified. It has no much larger one-base neighbor in the sample; base qualities were not kept.

Trimming removed 6 bases from V and 1 base from J, leaving 16 bases between the germline ends. CDR1 is given as SEHNR and CDR2 as FQNEAQ, both from the germline V gene (reference sequence). Inclusive of the bounding cysteine and phenylalanine, the CDR3 is 16 residues long. Of the read, only the CDR3 DNA is kept; its 48 bases are in frame from base 1. The receptor's source is a female donor in good health, enrolled as a control in a pregnancy study. Source: peripheral blood, taken in the first trimester of pregnancy. The chain links TRBV7-9 with TRBJ2-1, and the D gene may be TRBD2, 6 bases matching. CDR3 reads: CASRLSGPESYNEQFF. The base sequence is TGTGCCAGCAGACTTAGCGGACCTGAGTCCTACAATGAGCAGTTCTTC.